The clone carrying this T cell receptor (beta chain) was recorded a few times. The treatment: 19 received Ad26.COV2.S at low or high dose, single or two shots; roughly five received placebo; per-sample allocation not given. Collection of samples fell on day 63 after the first vaccine or placebo injection. These data are taken from a study of Ad26.COV2.S vaccination and SARS-CoV-2 variants. Study context: Sample donor was a member of the COV1001 Ad26.COV2.S trial arm.

The CDR3 runs 16 residues. Trimming removed 4 bases from V and 3 bases from J; junction bases left unmatched: 6. Germline V lookup: CDR1 ENHRY, CDR2 SYGVKD. Measured with immunoSEQ multiplex PCR; TCRdb has only the in-frame clones, and not every one. Of some 340,000 clones listed, approximately 80% are singletons. The specimen was peripheral blood, collected in a trial of Ad26.COV2.S vaccine versus placebo. The receptor's source is a person between 18 and 60 years old who received the Ad26.COV2.S COVID-19 vaccine or a placebo. The J gene is TRBJ2-2, the V gene TRBV10-3; TRBD1 agrees at 9 bases. CDR3: CAISGSTGGDTGELFF. The CDR3, as DNA: TGTGCCATCAGTGGTTCGACAGGGGGTGACACCGGGGAGCTGTTTTTT.